Following are 30 T cell receptor beta chains from one sample sequenced in a study of shared clonotypes between healthy human individuals (TCRdb year 2020). The library was obtained by the immunoSEQ multiplex PCR assay. The clones in this table, taken by TCRdb from immuneACCESS, are in-frame only. Not every clone is retained; where verified, under half of the shortfall comes from an unresolved V gene, and the cause of the rest is unknown. This sample gives roughly 1 million clones in total; under 80% of them show up just once. About 1.5% of the sample rests with the top ten. Sequencing was performed on memory CD4+ T cells sorted from blood. What this sample's cell subset or site label stands for: CD45RA-negative fraction. The receptors derive from a man in his late teens or twenties in good health.

This chain links TRBV2 with TRBJ1-2, with D possibly TRBD1 on 5 matching bases. Germline-derived CDR1 and CDR2 are SNHLY and FYNNEI. This CDR3 contains 14 residues. V was pared by 1 base and J by 8 bases, with 14 bases between. CDR3 coding DNA: TGTGCCAGCAGTGAAGTCCCAGGGATAGGGGGCTACACCTTC. It specifies CASSEVPGIGGYTF.

The CDR3 loop is CASSEGYQPQHF. The DNA for the CDR3 is TGTGCCAGCAGTGAAGGGTATCAGCCCCAGCATTTT. The rearrangement uses TRBV6-1 and TRBJ1-5; the D is unclear. V was trimmed by 1 base and J by 5 bases, leaving 3 bases between them. The CDR3 covers 12 residues. Germline CDR1 MNHNS, CDR2 SASEGT.

A note on this clone: Within the sample, other DNA sequences also encode this same CDR3. The V gene is TRBV5-4, the J gene TRBJ2-3, with TRBD1 as a possible D gene (5 bases). This CDR3 comprises 13 residues. Germline values: CDR1 SGHNT, CDR2 YYREEE (reference sequence). V was trimmed by 1 base and J by 3 bases, leaving 6 bases between them. The CDR3 here is CASSLQGTDTQYF. CDR3 nucleotides: TGTGCCAGCAGCTTGCAGGGTACAGATACGCAGTATTTT.

This chain links TRBV7-2 with TRBJ1-3; D is perhaps TRBD1 (5 bases). V lost 5 bases and J lost 2, with 16 bases in between. This CDR3 is built from 16 residues. Germline assignment: CDR1 SGHTA and CDR2 FQGNSA. CDR3 coding DNA: TGTGCCAGCAGCCCTGGGGACCGAAATACTGGAAACACCATATATTTT. Amino acids: CASSPGDRNTGNTIYF. Based on the CDR3 plus reference TRBV7-2 and TRBJ1-3, the full variable domain is GAGVSQSPSNKVTEKGKDVELRCDPISGHTALYWYRQSLGQGLEFLIYFQGNSAPDKSGLPSDRFSAERTGGSVSTLTIQRTQQEDSAVYLCASSPGDRNTGNTIYFGEGSWLTVV.

This clone was seen ten or more times. Other DNA sequences in the same sample also yield this CDR3. J is TRBJ1-4 and V is TRBV20-1, with D hard to call. From germline, CDR1 is DFQATT and CDR2 SNEGSKA (reference sequence). Deletions cut 6 bases from V and 5 bases from J, with 4 bases between. The CDR3 extends over 10 amino acids. CDR3 bases: TGCAGTGCCCTAAATGAAAAACTGTTTTTT. It is translated as CSALNEKLFF.

This rearrangement joins TRBV5-1 to TRBJ2-5; 7 positions agree with TRBD1. CDR3 length: 14 residues. Trimming took 4 bases from V and 2 from J; bases not matched to a gene: 5. Germline V CDR1 and CDR2: SGHRS, YFSETQ. The CDR3 here is CASSRGQLQETQYF. CDR3 DNA sequence: TGCGCCAGCAGCAGGGGACAGCTTCAAGAGACCCAGTACTTC.

This clone was counted a few times. The gene calls are TRBV29-1 and TRBJ1-1; no clear D. Trimming took 4 bases from V and 0 from J, leaving 12 bases between them. The CDR3 totals 14 residues. CDR1 SQVTM and CDR2 ANQGSEA come from the germline V gene. The DNA of the CDR3 is TGCAGCGTTGGTCTCACCGATATGAACACTGAAGCTTTCTTT. Its protein product is CSVGLTDMNTEAFF.

To note about this clone: Other DNA sequences within the sample encode an identical CDR3. The rearrangement joins TRBV18 to TRBJ2-7; D ambiguous. CDR1 and CDR2 (germline): KGHSH, LQKENI. V was pared by 3 bases and J by 3 bases, with 6 bases between. The CDR3 runs 12 residues. CDR3 loop: CASSPTSYEQYF. The CDR3 region has the DNA TGTGCCAGCTCACCTACAAGCTACGAGCAGTACTTC.

The rearrangement joins TRBV5-6 to TRBJ1-1; D gene ambiguous. The germline CDR1 and CDR2 sequences are SGHDT and YYEEEE. This CDR3 spans 12 amino acids. V dropped 7 bases and J dropped 7 bases, with 14 bases sitting between them. DNA for the CDR3: TGTGCCAGCGGTCGGGAGACGGATGAAGCTTTCTTT. Translation gives CASGRETDEAFF.

The rearrangement uses TRBV5-6 and TRBJ1-5, with D possibly matching TRBD1 (5 bases). V was shortened by 4 bases and J by 4 bases, with 12 bases between the two germline ends. Germline V gene lookup returns CDR1 SGHDT and CDR2 YYEEEE. The CDR3 runs 14 residues. CDR3 sequence reads: CASSGGGRNQPQHF. For the CDR3, the DNA is TGTGCCAGCAGCGGCGGGGGTAGGAATCAGCCCCAGCATTTT.

This sequence joins TRBV30 and TRBJ2-6; D gene ambiguous. V dropped 2 bases and J dropped 0 bases, with 8 bases sitting between them. The V gene's germline CDR1 is GTSNPN and CDR2 SVGIG (reference sequence). The CDR3 has 15 amino acids. The CDR3 nucleotides read TGTGCCTGGAGTTGGGCAGACTCTGGGGCCAACGTCCTGACTTTC. It encodes CAWSWADSGANVLTF.

The rearrangement links TRBV6-5 to TRBJ1-1, with D uncertain. Germline values: CDR1 MNHEY, CDR2 SVGAGI. The ends were cut back, 3 bases at V and 1 base at J, with 9 bases in the middle. The CDR3 extends over 14 amino acids. The CDR3 is CASSYSMGNTEAFF. The CDR3, as DNA: TGTGCCAGCAGTTATTCAATGGGGAACACTGAAGCTTTCTTT.

There are a few counts of this clone. V is TRBV7-2 and J is TRBJ2-2, with TRBD1 matching over 8 bases. Per germline, CDR1 SGHTA and CDR2 FQGNSA. V dropped 2 bases and J dropped 4; count of bases not matched to a gene: 3. The CDR3 spans 15 residues. The CDR3 DNA reads as TGTGCCAGCAGCTTACGACAGGGGACCACCGGGGAGCTGTTTTTT. Its translation is CASSLRQGTTGELFF.

The gene calls are TRBV29-1 and TRBJ2-5, with TRBD2 as a possible D gene (5 bases). Trimming stripped 1 base from V and 7 bases from J, with 10 bases between. CDR3 length equals 12 residues. Germline CDR1 SQVTM, CDR2 ANQGSEA. The CDR3 sequence: CSVEVGGATQYF. The CDR3 coding sequence is TGCAGCGTTGAAGTAGGAGGAGCGACCCAGTACTTC.

Notes on this clone: At the DNA level, this CDR3 is encoded by other sequences in the same sample as well. V and J are TRBV30 and TRBJ1-5; D might be TRBD1 (6 bases). Trimming left V 0 bases short and J 6 bases short, with 9 bases between. Germline values: CDR1 GTSNPN, CDR2 SVGIG (reference sequence). This CDR3 spans 13 amino acids. The CDR3 loop is CAWSVGGFQPQHF. CDR3 DNA: TGTGCCTGGAGTGTAGGGGGGTTTCAGCCCCAGCATTTT.

Concerning this clone: Other DNA sequences in this sample translate to the same CDR3. The chain is built from TRBV7-9 and TRBJ1-6; D perhaps matches TRBD1 (5 bases). The V end was cut by 1 base, the J end by 7 bases, with 11 bases between. Germline V gene data show CDR1 as SEHNR and CDR2 as FQNEAQ (reference sequence). CDR3 size: 15 residues. CDR3 nucleotide sequence: TGTGCCAGCAGCTTAGATGGTGGGGACAATTCACCCCTCCACTTT. The encoded protein is CASSLDGGDNSPLHF.

This clone was observed a single time. This chain connects TRBV13 to TRBJ2-3; 13 bases map to TRBD2. Germline V gene lookup returns CDR1 PRHDT and CDR2 FYEKMQ (reference sequence). The CDR3 covers 18 residues. The ends lost 5 bases at V and 1 base at J; junction bases unmatched: 9. CDR3 nucleotides: TGTGCCAGCAGCAGAACTAGCGGGAGGGCCTTTGGCACAGATACGCAGTATTTT. Translated: CASSRTSGRAFGTDTQYF.

The rearrangement joins TRBV6-6 to TRBJ1-6; 7 nucleotides align to TRBD1. The V gene end was trimmed by 4 bases and the J gene end by 12 bases; junction bases not matched to a gene: 6. CDR1 and CDR2 from the germline V gene are MNHNY and SVGAGI (reference sequence). The CDR3 loop spans 13 amino acids. CDR3 DNA: TGTGCCAGCAGTTCAGACAGGGAGGGACCCCTCCACTTT. Translation gives CASSSDREGPLHF.

Points on this clone: Additional DNA sequences in this sample encode the identical CDR3. The chain is built from TRBV6-5 and TRBJ1-1; the D is unclear. The CDR3 totals 12 residues. The germline V gene has CDR1 MNHEY and CDR2 SVGAGI. V dropped 5 bases and J dropped 1 base, with 5 bases sitting between them. CDR3 protein: CASSRGNTEAFF. The CDR3 DNA is TGTGCCAGCAGTAGAGGGAACACTGAAGCTTTCTTT.

The chain links TRBV5-4 to TRBJ2-2; a weak D match, TRBD2 (5 bases). The CDR3 is 15 residues long. Germline V CDR1 and CDR2: SGHNT, YYREEE (reference sequence). The V and J ends lost 4 bases and 2 bases respectively, with 12 bases between them. The CDR3 sequence is CASSQRGGNTGELFF. CDR3 coding DNA: TGTGCCAGCAGCCAAAGAGGAGGTAACACCGGGGAGCTGTTTTTT. The full variable domain, its missing parts supplied by reference TRBV5-4 and TRBJ2-2, is ETGVTQSPTHLIKTRGQQVTLRCSSQSGHNTVSWYQQALGQGPQFIFQYYREEENGRGNFPPRFSGLQFPNYSSELNVNALELDDSALYLCASSQRGGNTGELFFGEGSRLTVL.

This clone was seen a few times. The chain joins TRBV30 to TRBJ1-3; D is unclear. Germline assignment: CDR1 GTSNPN and CDR2 SVGIG (reference sequence). CDR3 length: 13 amino acids. V dropped 3 bases and J dropped 1 base, with 7 bases sitting between them. Here the CDR3 reads CAWRNPSGNTIYF. CDR3 DNA: TGTGCCTGGAGGAACCCTTCTGGAAACACCATATATTTT.

CDR3 sequence reads: CASSSGTGGEETQYF. The CDR3, as DNA: TGTGCCAGCAGCTCCGGGACAGGGGGAGAAGAGACCCAGTACTTC. The rearrangement joins TRBV11-3 to TRBJ2-5, with 11 nucleotides matching TRBD1. CDR1 and CDR2 (germline): SGHNT, YENEEA. CDR3 length equals 15 residues. Losses at the gene ends were 4 bases for V and 3 bases for J; bases not matched to a gene: 4.

The chain joins TRBV29-1 to TRBJ1-2, with a possible D match to TRBD1 (5 bases). There are 13 residues in the CDR3. The germline gives CDR1 SQVTM, CDR2 ANQGSEA. Trimming removed 6 bases at V and 5 bases at J, with 16 bases between. The CDR3 DNA reads as TGCAGCGTGCTCAGACAGAGTTCTTATGGCTACACCTTC. It translates to CSVLRQSSYGYTF.

The chain recombines TRBV27 with TRBJ2-6; D not resolved. Germline CDR1 reads MNHEY; CDR2 reads SMNVEV (reference sequence). Deletions cut 2 bases from V and 0 bases from J, with 8 bases between. The CDR3 loop spans 16 amino acids. CDR3 bases: TGTGCCAGCAGTTTACCCGGGCCCTCTGGGGCCAACGTCCTGACTTTC. Its protein product is CASSLPGPSGANVLTF.

This clone has more than one count but fewer than ten. The rearrangement uses TRBV4-2 and TRBJ1-2, with TRBD1 matching 7 bases. CDR1 LGHNA and CDR2 YNFKEQ come from the germline V gene. Trimming at V came to 0 bases and at J to 7 bases, leaving 14 bases not matched to a gene. The CDR3 is 17 amino acids. The CDR3 spells CASSQDPRDREIGGYTF. Written as DNA, the CDR3 is TGTGCCAGCAGCCAAGATCCCCGAGACAGGGAAATCGGTGGCTACACCTTC.

This clone was seen many times. The chain joins TRBV6-5 to TRBJ1-2; maybe TRBD1 (6 bases). Germline V CDR1 and CDR2: MNHEY, SVGAGI. CDR3 size: 12 residues. The CDR3 sequence: CSRGGQGHGYTF. The CDR3, as DNA: TGTTCCCGTGGGGGGCAGGGTCATGGCTACACCTTC.

On this clone: This clone may be a read error of a much larger clone one base away. This chain links TRBV7-2 with TRBJ2-2; D gene uncertain. The germline CDR1 and CDR2 sequences are SGHTA and FQGNSA. Trimming pared 1 base from V and 1 base from J, leaving 4 bases between. The CDR3 totals 14 residues. DNA of the CDR3: TGTGCCAGCAGCTTAGTGCAGAACACCGGGGAGCTGTTTTTT. This translates into CASSLVQNTGELFF.

The gene calls are TRBV5-1 and TRBJ2-2; D is possibly TRBD2 (5 bases). The CDR3 consists of 16 residues. Trimming shortened V by 1 base and J by 5 bases, and 15 bases separated the two germline ends. Germline CDR1 reads SGHRS; CDR2 reads YFSETQ. DNA for the CDR3: TGCGCCAGCAGCTTGAGCTCGGGGATGGGAACCGGGGAGCTGTTTTTT. Protein product: CASSLSSGMGTGELFF.

This clone was seen a handful of times. The chain joins TRBV4-1 to TRBJ1-1, with 12 bases identical to TRBD1. After removal of 0 bases from V and 9 bases from J, the junction contained 8 bases not matched to a gene. Looked up from germline, CDR1 is MGHRA and CDR2 is YSYEKL. The CDR3 runs to 16 residues. The CDR3 DNA reads TGCGCCAGCAGCCAAGATCCCGGGACAGGGGGCTATAAAGCTTTCTTT. It specifies CASSQDPGTGGYKAFF.

The chain uses TRBV7-2 and TRBJ2-3, with D perhaps matching TRBD1 (5 bases). V dropped 1 base and J dropped 2 bases, with 13 bases sitting between them. The CDR3 has 16 residues. Germline loops: CDR1 SGHTA, CDR2 FQGNSA. CDR3 sequence reads: CASSLGIRASTDTQYF. The DNA for the CDR3 is TGTGCCAGCAGCTTAGGTATCAGGGCTTCCACAGATACGCAGTATTTT.